Sequencing of this T cell receptor beta chain was carried out in a study of identical twins (dated by TCRdb to 2015 to 2016). Broadly, across the study: To test whether fetal clonotypes persist, this study deep-sequenced TCR alpha and beta repertoires from monozygotic twins, from unrelated adults of various ages, and from cord blood. To rule out contamination, the twin experiments were replicated at different times with different library preparation protocols. General study outcomes and caveats: Conclusions relied on cross-sectional statistical analysis, since the same donors could not be followed over many years. In monozygotic twins, out-of-frame TCR alpha sharing was systematically underestimated by recombination models, although the models agreed with sharing between unrelated individuals. Compared with coincidental sharing between unrelated individuals, an excess of low generation-probability sequences was observed among out-of-frame TCR alpha sequences shared between twins. Invariant T cells such as MAIT and iNKT could partly confound zero-insertion analyses, though diverse VJ usage argued against this for most clonotypes. The excess sharing between twins in beta out-of-frame sequences was weaker because fewer shared sequences reduced the signal-to-noise ratio. Fewer insertions were carried by abundant cord blood beta clonotypes; a weaker similar trend was observed in young adult naive repertoires, while no such trend was observed in memory repertoires.

CDR1 and CDR2, per the germline V gene, are SGHVS and FQNEAQ. V is trimmed back by 7 bases and J by 5 bases, and the junction contains 9 bases that no gene match accounts for. Its CDR3 holds 14 amino acids, cysteine through phenylalanine. Solely the CDR3 DNA is kept, with 42 bases framed from the first base. This clonotype has just a few counts. Its antigen has not been determined. Within one base of it there is no much larger clone, and no base qualities were kept. Preparation of the library involved 5' RACE. For sequencing, an Illumina HiSeq 2000 was employed. A universal primer binding site was added through template switching, and the final cDNA carried a unique molecular identifier so that TCR cDNA molecules could be counted accurately. Specific primers in the conserved constant-segment region were used to synthesize first-strand cDNA for the TCR alpha and beta chains. To control for contamination, every cDNA library was double barcoded, receiving both a SMART-Mk sample barcode and Illumina barcodes. TruSeq adapter sequences and Illumina sample barcodes were added in two successive PCR steps. TCR alpha and beta cDNA libraries were sequenced on the Illumina HiSeq platform with custom primers. The source study handled its data this way. Raw reads were processed with MiGEC to extract unique molecular identifiers, and MiXCR was used to determine CDR3 positions. For each individual, recombination models were inferred using an EM algorithm with the repgenHMM and IGoR tools. Shared clonotype analysis was performed with the tcR package in R, normalizing sharing by the product of cloneset sizes. Out-of-frame nonproductive sequences were analyzed to study raw recombination free of thymic and clonal selection effects. Using fastp trimming at Q25 and MiXCR clonotype assembly, TCRdb reanalyzed the public sequencing data and kept in-frame beta chains. A single entry per CDR3 protein holds the most common genes and DNA from its merged rows. Here the V and J calls rest on TCRdb's processing, not on the authors' analysis. The sample data list around 250,000 distinct CDR3 sequences, and around 6.5% of these were observed just once. More than 12% of the sample goes to the ten largest clones.

All donors were healthy Caucasians. Three pairs of female monozygotic twins, all aged roughly 18 to 30 years, were included in the twin cohort. Positive isolation kits from Invitrogen were used to isolate CD4+ and CD8+ T cell populations. The same sample was also studied in work on T cells expressing NK-cell markers. As that second paper reports: Fewer than ten donors provided sorted CD3+CD56+NKG2C+, CD3+CD56+NKG2C- and CD3+CD56-NKG2C+ T-cell subsets, whose TCR beta-chain repertoires were profiled. Among the eight sequenced donors, only one was HCMV-seronegative, while the other seven were HCMV-seropositive. In several experiments an anti-gammadeltaTCR antibody was added to restrict sorting to alphabetaTCR-expressing T cells. In roughly 6 donors, the dominant CD3+CD56+NKG2C+ clonotypes were found to rank among the top 10 CD8+ clonotypes and to make up roughly 1.0-7.5% of CD8+ T cells. Those dominant clonotypes were again the most abundant among CD3+CD56-NKG2C+ cells in several donors, at about 28.3-65%. Whether the expanded NKG2C-expressing T cell clones were specific for HCMV antigens remained unclear. The eight sequenced donors were randomly selected healthy volunteers, three men and five women. A commercial ELISA kit detecting HCMV-specific IgG in serum was used to determine HCMV serostatus. Reads were demultiplexed and grouped by UMI with MIGEC, and clonotypes were assembled and quantified with MiTCR. Only TCR cDNA sequences supported by at least two reads were kept to exclude erroneous sequences. The tcR package was used for downstream repertoire analysis, and clonotypes were matched between fractions using CDR3 nucleotide sequence together with V segment. VDJmatch was used to annotate antigen specificity against VDJdb, with one amino acid substitution in CDR3 permitted.

The chain joins TRBV7-8 to TRBJ2-7, with 9 middle bases fitting TRBD1. The specimen sequenced was CD8+ T cells sorted from blood. The clonotype was recovered from a woman younger than 35 in good health. The nucleotide sequence reads TGTGCCAGCACCCAACAGGGGGCCATCGACGAGCAGTACTTC. Translation gives CASTQQGAIDEQYF.